This T cell receptor beta chain was retrieved from a study of blood T cells in healthy people across ages. The study's findings and limits: Age advanced and TCR beta diversity per million T cells fell, roughly linearly.

CDR3 length equals 12 residues. The germline V and J ends were trimmed by 3 bases and 8 bases, with 10 bases remaining between them. CDR1 and CDR2 from the germline V gene are SGHTA and FQGNSA. There are many counts of this clonotype. Its antigen remains unknown. Using a J-beta primer mix together with a sample-barcoded 5' primer, a second PCR was run for roughly 6 to 11 cycles. TCRdb ran MiXCR on the 5' RACE reads and lists one entry per CDR3 protein. The repertoire has hundreds of thousands of distinct CDR3 sequences, approximately 29% of them found once; the top ten carry 15% to 17%. This TCR derives from a woman of 80 years or more in good health. Source material: blood. The chain uses TRBV7-2 and TRBJ1-2; D is ambiguous. The CDR3 region is CASSLVKGGYTF. DNA for the CDR3: TGTGCCAGCAGCTTGGTGAAAGGGGGCTACACCTTC.